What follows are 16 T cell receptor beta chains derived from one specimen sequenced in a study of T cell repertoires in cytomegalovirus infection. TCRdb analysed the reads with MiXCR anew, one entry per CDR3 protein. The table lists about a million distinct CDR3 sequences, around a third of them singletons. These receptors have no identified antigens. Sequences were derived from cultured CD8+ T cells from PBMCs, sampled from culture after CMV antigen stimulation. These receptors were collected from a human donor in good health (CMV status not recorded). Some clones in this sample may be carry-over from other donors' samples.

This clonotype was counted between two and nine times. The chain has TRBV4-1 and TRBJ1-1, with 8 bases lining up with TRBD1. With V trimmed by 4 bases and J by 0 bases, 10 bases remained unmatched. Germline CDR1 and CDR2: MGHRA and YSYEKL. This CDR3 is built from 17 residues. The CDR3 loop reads CASSPVGQEIMNTEAFF. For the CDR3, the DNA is TGCGCCAGCAGCCCAGTGGGACAGGAGATAATGAACACTGAAGCTTTCTTT.

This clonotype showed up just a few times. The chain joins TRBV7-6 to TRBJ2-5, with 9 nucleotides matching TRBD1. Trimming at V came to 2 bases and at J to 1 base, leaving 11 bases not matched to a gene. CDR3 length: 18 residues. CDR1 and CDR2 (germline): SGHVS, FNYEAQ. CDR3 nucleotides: TGTGCCAGCAGCTTATTCGTATGGGGACAGGGCCCCCAAGAGACCCAGTACTTC. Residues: CASSLFVWGQGPQETQYF.

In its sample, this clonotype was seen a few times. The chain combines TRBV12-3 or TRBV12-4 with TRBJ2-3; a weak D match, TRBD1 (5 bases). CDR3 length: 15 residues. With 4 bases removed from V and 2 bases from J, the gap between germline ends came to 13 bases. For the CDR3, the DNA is TGTGCCAGCAGTTCCTCCTGGGGCTACACAGATACGCAGTATTTT. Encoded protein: CASSSSWGYTDTQYF.

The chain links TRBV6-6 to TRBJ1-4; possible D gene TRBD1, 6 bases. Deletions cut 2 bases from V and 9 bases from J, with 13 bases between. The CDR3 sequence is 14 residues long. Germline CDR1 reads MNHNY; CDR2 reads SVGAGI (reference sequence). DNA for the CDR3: TGTGCCAGCAGTTACCAGGGGAACAGGCAAAAACTGTTTTTT. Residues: CASSYQGNRQKLFF.

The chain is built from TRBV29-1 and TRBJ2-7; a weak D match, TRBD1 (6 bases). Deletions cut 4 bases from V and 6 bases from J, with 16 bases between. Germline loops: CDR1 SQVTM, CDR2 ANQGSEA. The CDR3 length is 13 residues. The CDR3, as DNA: TGCAGCGTTGTCGCCAGGGGAGTCGGCGAGCAGTACTTC. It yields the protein CSVVARGVGEQYF.

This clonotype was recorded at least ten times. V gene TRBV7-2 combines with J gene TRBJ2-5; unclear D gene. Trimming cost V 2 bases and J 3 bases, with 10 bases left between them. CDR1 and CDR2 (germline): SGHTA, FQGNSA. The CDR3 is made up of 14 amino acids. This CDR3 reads CASSLQVREETQYF. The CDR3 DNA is TGTGCCAGCAGCTTACAAGTAAGAGAAGAGACCCAGTACTTC.

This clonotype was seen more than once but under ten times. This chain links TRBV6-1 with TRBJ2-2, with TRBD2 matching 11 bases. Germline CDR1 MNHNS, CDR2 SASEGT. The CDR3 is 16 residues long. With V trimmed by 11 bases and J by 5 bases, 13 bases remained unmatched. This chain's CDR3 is CALQSAGTSGTGELFF. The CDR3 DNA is TGTGCCCTCCAAAGTGCCGGGACTAGCGGAACCGGGGAGCTGTTTTTT.

The CDR3 spells CASRHKAGQETQYF. DNA of the CDR3: TGTGCCAGCAGACATAAGGCGGGGCAAGAGACCCAGTACTTC. V gene TRBV6-6 combines with J gene TRBJ2-5; D perhaps matches TRBD2 (6 bases). The germline gives CDR1 MNHNY, CDR2 SVGAGI (reference sequence). The CDR3 totals 14 residues. With 6 bases removed from V and 2 bases from J, the gap between germline ends came to 13 bases.

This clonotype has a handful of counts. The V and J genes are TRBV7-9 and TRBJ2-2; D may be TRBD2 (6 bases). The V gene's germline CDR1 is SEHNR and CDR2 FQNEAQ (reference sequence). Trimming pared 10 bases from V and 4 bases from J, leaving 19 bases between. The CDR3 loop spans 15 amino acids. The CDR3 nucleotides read TGTGCCACTCCTGGGCGGGACGTCCTCACCGGGGAGCTGTTTTTT. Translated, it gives CATPGRDVLTGELFF.

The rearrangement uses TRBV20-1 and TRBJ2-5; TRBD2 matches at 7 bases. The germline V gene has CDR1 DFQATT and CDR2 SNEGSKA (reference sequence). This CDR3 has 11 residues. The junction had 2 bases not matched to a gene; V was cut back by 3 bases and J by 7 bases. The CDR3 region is CSASSGGTQYF. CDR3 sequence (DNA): TGCAGTGCTAGCTCGGGGGGGACCCAGTACTTC.

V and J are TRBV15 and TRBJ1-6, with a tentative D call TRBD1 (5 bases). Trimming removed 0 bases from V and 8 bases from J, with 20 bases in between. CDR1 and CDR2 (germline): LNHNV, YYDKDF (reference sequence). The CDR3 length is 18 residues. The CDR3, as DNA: TGTGCCACCAGCAGAGATTTTCCCACCGGGACGCGGGATTCACCCCTCCACTTT. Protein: CATSRDFPTGTRDSPLHF. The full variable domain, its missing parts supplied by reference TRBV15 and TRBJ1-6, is DAMVIQNPRYQVTQFGKPVTLSCSQTLNHNVMYWYQQKSSQAPKLLFHYYDKDFNNEADTPDNFQSRRPNTSFCFLDIRSPGLGDTAMYLCATSRDFPTGTRDSPLHFGNGTRLTVT.

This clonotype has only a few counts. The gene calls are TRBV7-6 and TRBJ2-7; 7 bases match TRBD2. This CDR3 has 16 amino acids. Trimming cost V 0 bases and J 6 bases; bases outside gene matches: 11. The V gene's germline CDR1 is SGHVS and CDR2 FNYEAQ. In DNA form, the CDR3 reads TGTGCCAGCAGCTTAGCGGAGGACGCCGGGGAGGGCGAGCAGTACTTC. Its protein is CASSLAEDAGEGEQYF.

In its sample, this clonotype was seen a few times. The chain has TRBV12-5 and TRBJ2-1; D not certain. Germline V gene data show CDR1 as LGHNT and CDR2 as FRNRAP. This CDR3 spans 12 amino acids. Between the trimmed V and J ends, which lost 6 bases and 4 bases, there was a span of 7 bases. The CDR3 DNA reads TGTGCTAGTGGCCCCATATACAATGAGCAGTTCTTC. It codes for CASGPIYNEQFF.

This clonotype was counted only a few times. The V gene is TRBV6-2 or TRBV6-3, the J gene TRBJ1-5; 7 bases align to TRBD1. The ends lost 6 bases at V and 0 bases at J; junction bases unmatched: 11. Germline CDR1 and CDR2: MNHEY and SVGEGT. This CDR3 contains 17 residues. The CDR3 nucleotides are TGTGCCAGCAGCGGGAAGGAGGGGGCTTATAGCAATCAGCCCCAGCATTTT. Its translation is CASSGKEGAYSNQPQHF.

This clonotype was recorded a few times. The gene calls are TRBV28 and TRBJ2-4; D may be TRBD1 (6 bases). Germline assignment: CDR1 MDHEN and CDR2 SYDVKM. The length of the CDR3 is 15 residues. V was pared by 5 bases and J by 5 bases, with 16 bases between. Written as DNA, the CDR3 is TGTGCCAGCAGTCCTCCGGGACAAACTGAAAACATTCAGTACTTC. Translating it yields CASSPPGQTENIQYF.

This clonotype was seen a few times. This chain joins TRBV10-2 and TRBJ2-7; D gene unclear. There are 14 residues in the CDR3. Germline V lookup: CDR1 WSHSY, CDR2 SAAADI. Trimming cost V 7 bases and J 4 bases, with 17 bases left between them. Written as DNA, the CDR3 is TGCGCCAGCAACTCGCGAGTCGGATTTTACGAGCAGTACTTC. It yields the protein CASNSRVGFYEQYF.